The rows below give T cell receptor beta chains drawn from one sample of a study of shared clonotypes between healthy human individuals. Profiled with immunoSEQ multiplex PCR; TCRdb holds only in-frame clones, not every one. The repertoire has about 1 million clones, 70% to 80% of them found once; the top ten carry about 1.5%. The sequenced sample consisted of memory CD4+ T cells sorted from blood. These receptors were obtained from a man aged 18 to 30 in good health. The CDR3 runs from the conserved cysteine through the conserved F or W. D genes are given only for firm matches. A clone size is listed for some rows: how often the clone was seen (once, few, many), or a class if it is expanded.

size	V	D	J	DNA	CDR3
.	TRBV6-6	.	TRBJ2-7	TGTGCCAGCAGTCAACAGGTGAAGCAGTACTTC	CASSQQVKQYF
once	TRBV4-1	TRBD1	TRBJ2-6	TGCGCCAGCAGCCTCTTGGACAGGGGGGTTTCTGGGGCCAACGTCCTGACTTTC	CASSLLDRGVSGANVLTF
.	TRBV19	TRBD1	TRBJ1-6	TGTGCCAGTAGTTCGACAGGGACAATTAATTCACCCCTCCACTTT	CASSSTGTINSPLHF
.	TRBV19	.	TRBJ1-5	TGTGCCAGTAGTGTCAATGTACCGGGGCCCAATCAGCCCCAGCATTTT	CASSVNVPGPNQPQHF
few	TRBV10-3	TRBD1	TRBJ2-2	TGTGCCATCAGTGAGCCTCCCGCGGGACAGGGAAACACCGGGGAGCTGTTTTTT	CAISEPPAGQGNTGELFF
.	TRBV11-3	.	TRBJ1-6	TGTGCCAGCAGCTTAGGTAGCAATTCACCCCTCCACTTT	CASSLGSNSPLHF
.	TRBV7-8	.	TRBJ2-2	TGTGCCAGCAGCTTGGGCGGGTCCGACAGCGGGGAGCTGTTTTTT	CASSLGGSDSGELFF
.	TRBV18	.	TRBJ1-1	TGTGCCAGCTCCCCCGGACAGATCACTGAAGCTTTCTTT	CASSPGQITEAFF
.	TRBV5-1	.	TRBJ1-2	TGCGCCAGCAGCTTGCAGGGAAATAACTATGGCTACACCTTC	CASSLQGNNYGYTF
.	TRBV4-3	.	TRBJ1-2	TGCGCCAGCGGGATTGGCTATGGCTACACCTTC	CASGIGYGYTF
.	TRBV19	.	TRBJ1-3	TGTGCCAGTAGGTGGAAGGCTGGGAGCACCATATATTTT	CASRWKAGSTIYF
.	TRBV19	.	TRBJ2-5	TGTGCCAGTAGCACGACTAAAGCCGAGACCCAGTACTTC	CASSTTKAETQYF
few	TRBV12-5	.	TRBJ1-2	TGTGCTAGTGGTACCTCCCAGACAGATCTCTATGGCTACACCTTC	CASGTSQTDLYGYTF
.	TRBV6-5	.	TRBJ1-4	TGTGCCAGCAGCCGCGGGACCGCTAATGAAAAACTGTTTTTT	CASSRGTANEKLFF
many	TRBV2	.	TRBJ2-7	TGTGCCAGCAGTTCAGAATACGAGCAGTACTTC	CASSSEYEQYF
.	TRBV11-2	.	TRBJ2-7	TGTGCCAGCAGCTTCGGGGGGCACTACGAGCAGTACTTC	CASSFGGHYEQYF
.	TRBV5-4	TRBD1	TRBJ1-2	TGTGCCAGCAGCGAGGGGGCACAGGGTACGAGAGGCGGCTACACCTTC	CASSEGAQGTRGGYTF
.	TRBV5-1	TRBD2	TRBJ2-2	TGCGCCAGCAGCCTAGCGGGACCGAACACCGGGGAGCTGTTTTTT	CASSLAGPNTGELFF
.	TRBV30	TRBD1	TRBJ1-2	TGTGCCTGGACCCTGGGGGGGACAGGGGGCGGGGGCTACACCTTC	CAWTLGGTGGGGYTF
.	TRBV30	TRBD1	TRBJ2-2	TGTGCCGCCCATCGGACAGGGGAAAGGGAGCTGTTTTTT	CAAHRTGERELFF
.	TRBV27	.	TRBJ2-1	TGTGCCAGCAGTGGCTACAATGAGCAGTTCTTC	CASSGYNEQFF
.	TRBV14	.	TRBJ1-1	TGTGCCAGCAGGAGGGGTGGTGGCACTGAAGCTTTCTTT	CASRRGGGTEAFF
.	TRBV6-1	TRBD1	TRBJ2-7	TGTGCCAGCAGTGATCGACAGGGGTTCTCCTACGAGCAGTACTTC	CASSDRQGFSYEQYF
.	TRBV5-6	TRBD1	TRBJ2-5	TGTGCCAGCAGCTTGGCCGGCAGGGGGCTGAGTGACGAGACCCAGTACTTC	CASSLAGRGLSDETQYF
few	TRBV5-6	.	TRBJ2-7	TGTGCCAGCAGCTTGCTCCAGGGTCGATACGAGCAGTACTTC	CASSLLQGRYEQYF
.	TRBV11-2	.	TRBJ2-2	TGTGCCAGCAGCTCGACTAGTGTCACCGGGGAGCTGTTTTTT	CASSSTSVTGELFF
.	TRBV9	.	TRBJ2-5	TGTGCCAGCAGCAGATCCGGGACTCTCCAAGAGACCCAGTACTTC	CASSRSGTLQETQYF
.	TRBV27	TRBD1	TRBJ1-2	TGTGCCAGCAGTTTACAGGGGGCGCCTGGCGGCTACACCTTC	CASSLQGAPGGYTF
.	TRBV30	TRBD1	TRBJ1-5	TGTGCCTGGAGTGTCGGACAGGGGATCAATCAGCCCCAGCATTTT	CAWSVGQGINQPQHF